This TCR beta chain comes out of a study of blood T cell repertoires in COVID-19. The wider study: From T cells, B-cell-depleted T cells, or PBMCs came the material, which was cDNA or gDNA.

CDR1 and CDR2 (germline): SNHLY, FYNNEI. V dropped 3 bases and J dropped 6 bases, with 12 bases sitting between them. This CDR3 contains 15 residues. The assay was immunoSEQ multiplex PCR, and TCRdb's table has in-frame clones only and misses some. The sample has under 150,000 clones, 86% seen once. Sequenced: PBMCs or T cells enriched from blood (not recorded which). The source is a woman in her forties or fifties who had recovered from COVID-19. This chain uses TRBV2 with TRBJ1-6, with D possibly TRBD1 on 5 matching bases. DNA of the CDR3: TGTGCCAGCAGTGAGGGTGGGGCCGCTAATTCACCCCTCCACTTT. Protein sequence: CASSEGGAANSPLHF.